This T cell receptor beta chain was retrieved from a study of T cell repertoires in cytomegalovirus infection. Turning to the study itself: In the study, CMV epitopes included recently identified HLA-C-restricted and well-studied HLA-B-restricted ones. From public TCR beta signatures came an indication of both CMV infection and matching HLA type.

General study results and limits: People with CMV and the relevant HLA were identified by cumulative public TCR beta family frequency.

Trimming took off 1 base at V and 0 bases at J, with 7 bases between the two ends. The CDR3 loop spans 13 amino acids. Germline-derived CDR1 and CDR2 are DFQATT and SNEGSKA (reference sequence). Remarks on this clonotype: Its target is unknown.

Each CDR3 protein is one row after TCRdb ran MiXCR on the reads. The sample contains fewer than 1,000,000 distinct CDR3 sequences, less than 40% of which appear only once. The sequence came from a human donor in good health (CMV status not recorded). Some clones in this sample may be carry-over from other donors' samples. The sequences come from cultured CD8+ T cells from PBMCs, collected from culture after CMV antigen stimulation. The J gene is TRBJ2-7, the V gene TRBV20-1; no firm D call. CDR3 sequence reads: CSARVSHSYEQYF. Here the CDR3 DNA reads TGCAGTGCTAGAGTTTCTCACTCCTACGAGCAGTACTTC.